A selection of T cell receptor beta chains follows, all from one sample in a study of blood T cell repertoires in COVID-19. TCRdb's copy holds only in-frame clones and misses some; the assay was immunoSEQ multiplex PCR. The sample includes hundreds of thousands of clones, 70% to 90% seen only once; the top ten take 1.5% to 2%. The specimen was PBMCs or T cells enriched from blood (not recorded which). Receptors originate from a young woman with acute COVID-19. CDR3s leave out the opening cysteine and the closing phenylalanine or tryptophan. Each record gives: J gene, V gene, CDR3 protein.

j_call: TRBJ2-2; v_call: TRBV7-6; cdr3_aa: ASSLPVYTGELF
j_call: TRBJ2-3; v_call: TRBV3-1/TRBV3-2; cdr3_aa: ASSQGVSTDTQY
j_call: TRBJ1-2; v_call: TRBV13; cdr3_aa: ASSQDRINGYT
j_call: TRBJ2-2; v_call: TRBV5-4; cdr3_aa: ASTGGTGELF
j_call: TRBJ1-1; v_call: TRBV7-2; cdr3_aa: ASIQTGINTEAF
j_call: TRBJ2-7; v_call: TRBV3-1/TRBV3-2; cdr3_aa: ASSQRTGKPYEQY
j_call: TRBJ1-4; v_call: TRBV7-9; cdr3_aa: ASSQRQGLGEKLF
j_call: TRBJ2-3; v_call: TRBV19; cdr3_aa: ASSIRSSTDTQY
j_call: TRBJ2-1; v_call: TRBV19; cdr3_aa: ASSTVGRMFAYNEQF
j_call: TRBJ2-5; v_call: TRBV7-3; cdr3_aa: ASSFGTGVETQY
j_call: TRBJ1-3; v_call: TRBV7-9; cdr3_aa: ASIPGQRSGNTIY
j_call: TRBJ2-1; v_call: TRBV3-1/TRBV3-2; cdr3_aa: ASSQEVRLAGNNEQF
j_call: TRBJ1-1; v_call: TRBV6-2/TRBV6-3; cdr3_aa: ASSYTPGQRWGRTEAF
j_call: TRBJ1-1; v_call: TRBV11-2; cdr3_aa: ASSLPVQGKGTEAF
j_call: TRBJ2-7; v_call: TRBV7-2; cdr3_aa: ASSLGLAGVFEQY
j_call: TRBJ1-1; v_call: TRBV10-3; cdr3_aa: AISGQGGDTEAF
j_call: TRBJ2-7; v_call: TRBV28; cdr3_aa: ASSYDPFFSGRSRSYEQY
j_call: TRBJ2-7; v_call: TRBV4-1; cdr3_aa: ASSQEQPYEQY
j_call: TRBJ2-5; v_call: TRBV29-1; cdr3_aa: SVGGATGETQY
j_call: TRBJ2-3; v_call: TRBV7-2; cdr3_aa: ASSLGGQGTDTQY
j_call: TRBJ2-2; v_call: TRBV29-1; cdr3_aa: SASAVGGLF
j_call: TRBJ1-5; v_call: TRBV2; cdr3_aa: ASRSAGWRGNQPQH
j_call: TRBJ2-4; v_call: TRBV6-2/TRBV6-3; cdr3_aa: ASSFNSGSQNIQY
j_call: TRBJ1-2; v_call: TRBV5-1; cdr3_aa: ASSLEGQGPGGYT
j_call: TRBJ2-7; v_call: TRBV11-2; cdr3_aa: ASSRISRGEQY
j_call: TRBJ2-2; v_call: TRBV23-1; cdr3_aa: ASPTGNTGELF
j_call: TRBJ2-1; v_call: TRBV4-3; cdr3_aa: ASSPTGLAGVRGEQF
j_call: TRBJ2-3; v_call: TRBV7-2; cdr3_aa: ASQAGPLSTDTQY
j_call: TRBJ1-1; v_call: TRBV5-1; cdr3_aa: ASSLAQQGGTEAF
j_call: TRBJ2-7; v_call: TRBV7-2; cdr3_aa: ASSSNRDSYEQY